One sample yielded the 21 T cell receptor beta chains listed below, sequenced in a study of OX40 agonist ivuxolimab in advanced cancers. Here immunoSEQ multiplex PCR was the method, and the copy in TCRdb shows in-frame clones only, minus some. This sample has 25,000 to 30,000 clones; about nine tenths occur once, and the top ten carry 9.4%. The sequencing used CD4+ or CD8+ T cells sorted from blood, collected in a trial of the OX40 agonist ivuxolimab. These receptors originate from an adult with an advanced solid tumor such as melanoma, head and neck, liver or kidney cancer.

The CDR3 loop reads CASSLATASMSEQYF. CDR3 coding DNA: TGTGCCAGTAGTTTGGCCACCGCCTCGATGTCAGAGCAGTACTTC. V gene TRBV19 combines with J gene TRBJ2-7; D is unresolved. Germline CDR1 reads LNHDA; CDR2 reads SQIVND (reference sequence). There are 15 residues in the CDR3. Deletions cut 5 bases from V and 7 bases from J, with 21 bases between.

The chain recombines TRBV29-1 with TRBJ2-5; D is unresolved. Trimming took 4 bases from V and 5 from J, leaving 8 bases between them. The CDR3 sequence is 11 residues long. Germline-derived CDR1 and CDR2 are SQVTM and ANQGSEA. The CDR3 nucleotides are TGCAGCGTTGGATGGACGGAGACCCAGTACTTC. It encodes CSVGWTETQYF.

The CDR3 loop is CASSEGHPYEQYF. The CDR3 nucleotides are TGTGCCAGCAGTGAAGGTCACCCCTACGAGCAGTACTTC. This sequence joins TRBV2 and TRBJ2-7; D remains ambiguous. Germline-derived CDR1 and CDR2 are SNHLY and FYNNEI. Trimming took 1 base from V and 2 from J, leaving 6 bases between them. CDR3 length: 13 amino acids.

This chain joins TRBV9 and TRBJ2-2, with 16 positions matching TRBD2. CDR3 length: 19 amino acids. V lost 3 bases and J lost 7; bases outside the gene matches: 12. Germline V lookup: CDR1 SGDLS, CDR2 YYNGEE. CDR3 nucleotide sequence: TGTGCCAGCAGCGGAGAGTCGGGGACTAGCGGGAGGGCAGGCGGGGAGCTGTTTTTT. This encodes CASSGESGTSGRAGGELFF.

This rearrangement joins TRBV30 to TRBJ2-7; tentative D call: TRBD1 (6 bases). Germline CDR1 is GTSNPN and CDR2 is SVGIG (reference sequence). V lost 0 bases and J lost 2, with 8 bases in between. The CDR3 is 13 residues long. The CDR3 region is CAWSVGQTYEQYF. The DNA for the CDR3 is TGTGCCTGGAGTGTGGGACAAACCTACGAGCAGTACTTC.

The chain employs TRBV7-2 and TRBJ2-7; D uncertain. Deletions cut 1 base from V and 0 bases from J, with 13 bases between. CDR3 size: 16 residues. Germline V gives CDR1 SGHTA, CDR2 FQGNSA. The CDR3 coding sequence is TGTGCCAGCAGCTTAGATGGGATCCCCAGCTCCTACGAGCAGTACTTC. Protein product: CASSLDGIPSSYEQYF.

This rearrangement joins TRBV19 to TRBJ1-5; maybe TRBD1 (6 bases). The CDR3 extends over 18 amino acids. CDR1 is LNHDA, CDR2 SQIVND, per germline (reference sequence). V was cut by 3 bases and J by 1 base, with 19 bases left in between. The chain's CDR3 is CASSMLQGIGPSNQPQHF. The CDR3 DNA sequence: TGTGCCAGTAGTATGCTACAGGGCATAGGGCCCAGCAATCAGCCCCAGCATTTT.

The chain carries TRBV5-5 and TRBJ2-1, with D maybe TRBD1 (6 bases). The germline V gene encodes CDR1 SGHKS and CDR2 YYEKEE (reference sequence). The ends were cut back, 6 bases at V and 7 bases at J, with 11 bases in the middle. The CDR3 sequence is 12 residues long. The CDR3 spells CASTTQGNEQFF. The CDR3 bases are TGTGCCAGCACCACACAGGGAAATGAGCAGTTCTTC.

This sequence joins TRBV4-3 and TRBJ1-2, with D perhaps TRBD1 (5 bases). There are 11 residues in the CDR3. V lost 5 bases and J 7 bases, leaving 8 bases between the germline ends. CDR1 LGHNA and CDR2 YSLEER come from the germline V gene. CDR3 protein: CASSGGGGYTF. The CDR3 coding sequence is TGCGCCAGCAGCGGCGGGGGTGGCTACACCTTC.

This clone was seen a handful of times. The chain links TRBV4-1 to TRBJ2-5; possible D gene TRBD1, 6 bases. V was cut by 5 bases and J by 5 bases, with 12 bases left in between. CDR1 and CDR2 from the germline V gene are MGHRA and YSYEKL. The CDR3 sequence is 13 residues long. The chain's CDR3 is CASSIARGETQYF. The CDR3 DNA reads as TGCGCCAGCAGCATAGCGAGGGGGGAGACCCAGTACTTC.

V usage is TRBV7-3 and J usage is TRBJ2-2; D call uncertain. Germline V gene sequence: CDR1 SGHTA, CDR2 FQGTGA. CDR3 length equals 15 residues. Trimming shortened V by 3 bases and J by 5 bases, and 13 bases separated the two germline ends. The DNA of the CDR3 is TGTGCCAGCAGCTTTAGAGTTAGTGGGACCGGGGAGCTGTTTTTT. Amino acid sequence: CASSFRVSGTGELFF.

The chain carries TRBV6-4 and TRBJ1-2; no reliable D call. V lost 2 bases, J lost 2 bases, and 6 bases lay in between. CDR3 size: 13 residues. CDR1 is MRHNA, CDR2 SNTAGT, per germline. This chain's CDR3 is CASSDDKNYGYTF. CDR3 sequence (DNA): TGTGCCAGCAGTGACGACAAAAACTATGGCTACACCTTC.

This clone has a handful of counts. The rearrangement joins TRBV27 to TRBJ1-1; D remains unclear. Germline V gene lookup returns CDR1 MNHEY and CDR2 SMNVEV (reference sequence). V dropped 2 bases and J dropped 0 bases, with 7 bases sitting between them. The CDR3 totals 14 residues. The CDR3: CASSLSGLNTEAFF. CDR3 nucleotides: TGTGCCAGCAGTTTAAGCGGACTGAACACTGAAGCTTTCTTT.

As concerns this clone: Within the sample, other DNA sequences also encode this same CDR3. This sequence joins TRBV5-1 and TRBJ1-3, with 8 bases aligning to TRBD1. Losses at the gene ends were 2 bases for V and 2 bases for J; bases not matched to a gene: 3. Germline V lookup: CDR1 SGHRS, CDR2 YFSETQ. The CDR3 runs 15 residues. CDR3 sequence: CASSLDRGAGNTIYF. For the CDR3, the DNA is TGCGCCAGCAGCTTAGACAGGGGAGCTGGAAACACCATATATTTT.

This chain uses TRBV7-9 with TRBJ1-4, with D perhaps matching TRBD1 (5 bases). The CDR3 runs 14 residues. Deletions cut 5 bases from V and 8 bases from J, with 15 bases between. Germline CDR1 reads SEHNR; CDR2 reads FQNEAQ (reference sequence). CDR3 residues: CASSLGRGGEKLFF. The DNA for the CDR3 is TGTGCCAGCAGCCTTGGACGGGGGGGAGAAAAACTGTTTTTT. Drawing the rest from reference TRBV7-9 and TRBJ1-4, the complete variable domain is DTGVSQNPRHKITKRGQNVTFRCDPISEHNRLYWYRQTLGQGPEFLTYFQNEAQLEKSRLLSDRFSAERPKGSFSTLEIQRTEQGDSAMYLCASSLGRGGEKLFFGSGTQLSVL.

The V and J genes are TRBV7-3 and TRBJ2-3; D perhaps matches TRBD2 (6 bases). Trimming left V 2 bases short and J 1 base short, with 13 bases between. The CDR3 runs to 16 residues. Germline V CDR1 and CDR2: SGHTA, FQGTGA. Here the CDR3 DNA reads TGTGCCAGCAGCTTAGGTCGGGGGTTTCGCACAGATACGCAGTATTTT. Amino acids: CASSLGRGFRTDTQYF.

This chain uses TRBV7-2 with TRBJ2-1; no clear D. From germline, CDR1 is SGHTA and CDR2 FQGNSA. CDR3 length: 15 residues. V lost 2 bases to trimming and J lost 0 bases, with 8 bases between them. The CDR3 sequence: CASSLIRSSYNEQFF. The CDR3 nucleotides read TGTGCCAGCAGCTTAATCCGGAGCTCCTACAATGAGCAGTTCTTC.

The chain carries TRBV6-1 and TRBJ2-7; tentatively, D is TRBD2 (5 bases). CDR1 and CDR2 (germline): MNHNS, SASEGT. Between the trimmed V and J ends, which lost 4 bases and 3 bases, there was a span of 10 bases. This CDR3 contains 13 residues. The CDR3, as DNA: TGTGCCAGCAGTGTAGGACTGGACTACGAGCAGTACTTC. This codes for CASSVGLDYEQYF.

The chain carries TRBV28 and TRBJ2-1; 8 bases are shared with TRBD1. The ends lost 6 bases at V and 5 bases at J; junction bases unmatched: 9. This CDR3 is built from 15 residues. Germline lookup yields CDR1 MDHEN and CDR2 SYDVKM. The CDR3 sequence: CASRGAWTGNNEQFF. The CDR3 nucleotides are TGTGCCAGCAGGGGGGCTTGGACAGGGAACAATGAGCAGTTCTTC.

The chain joins TRBV6-6 to TRBJ1-3, with no clear D. CDR3 length: 14 amino acids. CDR1 and CDR2 from the germline V gene are MNHNY and SVGAGI (reference sequence). Trimming took 0 bases from V and 2 from J, leaving 5 bases between them. The CDR3 DNA reads as TGTGCCAGCAGTTACTCAGGAACTGGAAACACCATATATTTT. Its translation is CASSYSGTGNTIYF.

The V call is TRBV7-7, the J call TRBJ2-2; D is uncertain. The CDR3 is 14 amino acids. CDR1 is SSHAT and CDR2 is FNYEAQ in the germline V gene (reference sequence). The V and J ends lost 5 bases and 5 bases respectively, with 12 bases between them. CDR3 DNA sequence: TGTGCCAGCAGCCGAGTAACGGATACCGGGGAGCTGTTTTTT. Protein sequence: CASSRVTDTGELFF.